The source of this TCR beta chain is a study of vaccination and CD4 T cells after COVID-19. Study-level background: Post-COVID draws came a median approximately 100 days after diagnosis (range 35 to 161).

Details on this clonotype: Its matching antigen is unknown.

Sequenced with the Oncomine TCR Beta short-read assay was DNA taken from cultured CD4+ T cells. TCRdb reprocessed the PCR reads via MiXCR and lists one record per CDR3 protein. The profile shows about 16,000 distinct CDR3 sequences, less than 60% of them singletons. The treatment here: roughly 10-day PBMC culture with coronavirus spike peptide pools or control peptides (ViraFEST assay). Trimming cost V 3 bases and J 5 bases, with 18 bases left between them. CDR1 MNHNS and CDR2 SASEGT come from the germline V gene. The CDR3 has 16 amino acids. The genes are TRBV6-1 and TRBJ2-3; D might be TRBD1 (5 bases). Sequenced sample: CD4+ T cells from blood, cultured in vitro. The sequence derives from a human donor who had recovered from COVID-19. The CDR3 is CASSDFQGTSGDTQYF. In DNA form, the CDR3 reads TGTGCCAGCAGTGATTTTCAGGGAACCTCCGGAGATACGCAGTATTTT.